Listed below are T cell receptor beta chains from one sample, sequenced in a study of blood T cell repertoires in COVID-19. Repertoires were generated with immunoSEQ multiplex PCR, while TCRdb's copy carries only in-frame clones and drops some. This sample has 95,000 to 100,000 clones, with approximately 90% found just once. Sequencing was carried out using peripheral blood. All receptors come from a human donor with COVID-19, enrolled during active disease. The donor label of this sample is uncertain. CDR3s include the opening cysteine and the closing phenylalanine or tryptophan. D genes are given only for firm matches. The listing skips clone size in some rows; elsewhere it reads once, few, many or a size class.

V	J	size	D	CDR3	DNA
TRBV29-1	TRBJ1-2	-	-	CSVLSVQTNYGYTF	TGCAGCGTTCTCTCGGTACAGACTAACTATGGCTACACCTTC
TRBV4-2	TRBJ1-5	once	-	CASSQEGGSPRPQHF	TGTGCCAGCAGCCAAGAGGGAGGGAGTCCTCGGCCCCAGCATTTT
TRBV24-1	TRBJ1-4	-	TRBD1	CATSDFGQGGEKLFF	TGTGCCACCAGTGATTTTGGCCAGGGGGGCGAAAAACTGTTTTTT
TRBV11-2	TRBJ1-6	-	TRBD1	CASSSNVGTDNSPLHF	TGTGCCAGCAGCTCAAACGTGGGGACAGATAATTCACCCCTCCACTTT
TRBV2	TRBJ1-6	-	TRBD1	CASRLDRENSPLHF	TGTGCCAGCAGACTTGACAGGGAAAATTCACCCCTCCACTTT
TRBV11-3	TRBJ1-2	-	TRBD1	CASSFGTGGFYGYTF	TGTGCCAGCAGCTTCGGGACAGGGGGTTTCTATGGCTACACCTTC
TRBV30	TRBJ1-1	-	TRBD1	CAWTQGRTEAFF	TGTGCCTGGACACAGGGGCGGACTGAAGCTTTCTTT
TRBV9	TRBJ1-2	-	-	CASSVGRGGGGYTF	TGTGCCAGCAGCGTCGGCAGGGGTGGCGGTGGCTACACCTTC
TRBV25-1	TRBJ2-5	-	-	CASRSGYREETQYF	TGTGCCAGCAGAAGCGGCTACAGAGAAGAGACCCAGTACTTC
TRBV5-8	TRBJ2-7	-	TRBD2	CASSDAGTSGAYEQYF	TGTGCCAGCAGCGATGCAGGGACTAGCGGAGCCTACGAGCAGTACTTC
TRBV25-1	TRBJ1-5	-	TRBD1	CASSDAGGEGNQPQHF	TGTGCCAGCAGTGACGCAGGGGGCGAAGGCAATCAGCCCCAGCATTTT
TRBV11-2	TRBJ2-7	-	-	CASRPPGSSYEQYF	TGTGCCAGCAGGCCCCCGGGGAGCTCCTACGAGCAGTACTTC
TRBV5-1	TRBJ2-1	-	TRBD2	CASRRLAFDNEQFF	TGCGCCAGCCGGCGACTAGCCTTCGACAATGAGCAGTTCTTC
TRBV4-1	TRBJ2-2	once	-	CASSQVNMGLDTGELFF	TGCGCCAGCAGCCAAGTAAATATGGGGCTGGACACCGGGGAGCTGTTTTTT
TRBV11-2	TRBJ1-4	-	-	CASRPQATNEKLFF	TGTGCCAGCAGACCACAGGCAACTAATGAAAAACTGTTTTTT
TRBV4-2	TRBJ1-4	once	TRBD1	CASSQGTGGNEKLFF	TGTGCCAGCAGCCAAGGGACAGGGGGGAATGAAAAACTGTTTTTT
TRBV6-5	TRBJ1-4	-	-	CASSYRMGEKLFF	TGTGCCAGCAGTTACCGGATGGGCGAAAAACTGTTTTTT
TRBV7-9	TRBJ2-4	-	TRBD1	CASLPDRGDIQYF	TGTGCCAGCCTCCCGGACAGGGGGGACATTCAGTACTTC
TRBV7-2	TRBJ2-7	-	-	CASSWQGPYEQYF	TGTGCCAGCAGCTGGCAGGGTCCCTACGAGCAGTACTTC
TRBV28	TRBJ1-2	-	-	CASSHGNGYTF	TGTGCCAGCAGTCACGGGAATGGCTACACCTTC
TRBV11-2	TRBJ2-1	-	-	CASRRPRGTSYNEQFF	TGTGCCAGCAGAAGACCTCGGGGTACCTCCTACAATGAGCAGTTCTTC
TRBV28	TRBJ2-2	-	-	CASSPIRAGELFF	TGTGCCAGCAGTCCCATACGAGCCGGGGAGCTGTTTTTT
TRBV11-3	TRBJ2-5	-	-	CASSLGAQATQETQYF	TGTGCCAGCAGCTTAGGGGCCCAGGCGACCCAAGAGACCCAGTACTTC
TRBV5-6	TRBJ1-3	-	-	CASVLSKRGSSGNTIYF	TGTGCCAGCGTACTATCAAAAAGGGGAAGCTCTGGAAACACCATATATTTT
TRBV19	TRBJ1-2	-	-	CASSTQGGGYGYTF	TGTGCCAGTAGCACCCAGGGAGGGGGCTATGGCTACACCTTC
TRBV21-1	TRBJ1-6	-	-	CASSPRGGRTKLCSYNSPLHF	TGTGCCAGCAGCCCCCGAGGAGGACGGACTAAACTGTGCTCCTATAATTCACCCCTCCACTTT
TRBV6-6	TRBJ2-1	-	-	CASRTGEINNEQFF	TGTGCCAGCAGGACGGGTGAAATTAACAATGAGCAGTTCTTC
TRBV19	TRBJ1-5	-	-	CASYLGGNQPQHF	TGTGCCAGCTATCTAGGGGGCAATCAGCCCCAGCATTTT
TRBV19	TRBJ1-1	-	TRBD1	CASSSPGTGAPTRAFF	TGTGCCAGTAGTTCACCCGGGACAGGGGCCCCGACTAGAGCTTTCTTT
TRBV19	TRBJ2-7	-	TRBD2	CASSIGLAGTYEQYF	TGTGCCAGTAGTATAGGGCTAGCGGGGACCTACGAGCAGTACTTC
TRBV6-6	TRBJ1-5	few	TRBD1	CASSPGQAQPQHF	TGTGCCAGCAGTCCTGGACAGGCTCAGCCCCAGCATTTT
TRBV3-1/TRBV3-2	TRBJ1-4	-	TRBD1	CASSPRTGRGEKLFF	TGTGCCAGCAGCCCTCGGACAGGGAGAGGCGAAAAACTGTTTTTT
TRBV6-5	TRBJ2-2	-	-	CASAVNTGELFF	TGTGCCAGCGCGGTAAACACCGGGGAGCTGTTTTTT
TRBV2	TRBJ1-4	-	-	CASRWGVYEKLFF	TGTGCCAGCAGGTGGGGGGTTTATGAAAAACTGTTTTTT
TRBV3-1/TRBV3-2	TRBJ1-2	few	-	CASSHSPVRGNYGYTF	TGTGCCAGCAGCCATTCCCCCGTGCGGGGGAACTATGGCTACACCTTC
TRBV11-2	TRBJ2-5	-	-	CASSLGRVVGGPRQETQYF	TGTGCCAGCAGCTTAGGGAGGGTTGTGGGGGGGCCGAGGCAAGAGACCCAGTACTTC
TRBV12-3/TRBV12-4	TRBJ2-5	once	TRBD2	CASSFSGSIYF	TGTGCCAGCAGCTTTAGCGGGAGCATCTACTTC
TRBV6-5	TRBJ2-7	-	TRBD1	CASQPGQSYEQYF	TGTGCCAGTCAACCGGGACAGTCCTACGAGCAGTACTTC